These 21 T cell receptor beta chains originate from one sample sequenced in a study of CD8 T cells in Susac syndrome. Random-hexamer reverse transcription was applied to roughly 0.5 to 1 ug RNA. Using its own MiXCR run on the immunoSEQ multiplex PCR reads, TCRdb lists one record per CDR3 protein. The data show roughly 130,000 distinct CDR3 sequences, around 94% seen once. Sequencing input: CD4+ T cells from PBMCs. The receptors come from a human donor with multiple sclerosis.

The rearrangement links TRBV7-9 to TRBJ2-6, with 7 bases matching TRBD1. V lost 6 bases to trimming and J lost 2 bases; unmatched junction nucleotides: 7. CDR1 SEHNR and CDR2 FQNEAQ come from the germline V gene (reference sequence). The CDR3 extends over 16 amino acids. The CDR3 nucleotides are TGTGCCAGCAGTTTACAGGGGATCACTGGGGCCAACGTCCTGACTTTC. Its translation: CASSLQGITGANVLTF.

This rearrangement joins TRBV2 to TRBJ2-5; perhaps TRBD1 as D (5 bases). V was shortened by 6 bases and J by 5 bases, with 13 bases between the two germline ends. This CDR3 region has 13 residues. The germline V gene encodes CDR1 SNHLY and CDR2 FYNNEI. CDR3 nucleotides: TGTGCCAGCAGAGGTCAGGGTGTGGAGACCCAGTACTTC. Translated, it gives CASRGQGVETQYF. Full variable domain (missing parts from reference TRBV2 and TRBJ2-5): EPEVTQTPSHQVTQMGQEVILRCVPISNHLYFYWYRQILGQKVEFLVSFYNNEISEKSEIFDDQFSVERPDGSNFTLKIRSTKLEDSAMYFCASRGQGVETQYFGPGTRLLVL.

V gene TRBV7-2 combines with J gene TRBJ1-5; D is unclear. The CDR3 covers 13 residues. Germline V gives CDR1 SGHTA, CDR2 FQGNSA. V shed 5 bases and J shed 4 bases, with 9 bases lying between them. CDR3 residues: CASSNLSNQPQHF. The CDR3 nucleotides are TGTGCCAGCAGCAATCTATCTAATCAGCCCCAGCATTTT.

The chain is built from TRBV29-1 and TRBJ1-1, with a tentative D call TRBD1 (6 bases). There are 13 residues in the CDR3. The germline gives CDR1 SQVTM, CDR2 ANQGSEA. V gave up 6 bases and J gave up 6 bases, with 17 bases separating them. CDR3 sequence: CSVAGQSMSEAFF. For the CDR3, the DNA is TGCAGCGTGGCTGGACAGTCCATGTCTGAAGCTTTCTTT.

The chain employs TRBV3-1 and TRBJ1-2; TRBD1 matches at 7 bases. The V gene end was trimmed by 5 bases and the J gene end by 4 bases; junction bases not matched to a gene: 7. The CDR3 contains 14 residues. Germline values: CDR1 LGHDT, CDR2 YNNKEL (reference sequence). CDR3 nucleotide sequence: TGTGCCAGCAGCGAATACCGGGACAGCTATGGCTACACCTTC. This translates into CASSEYRDSYGYTF.

The V call is TRBV7-2, the J call TRBJ1-2; tentatively, D is TRBD1 (6 bases). The V end lost 5 bases, the J end lost 4 bases, and 14 bases lay between the germline ends. The CDR3 contains 14 residues. Germline CDR1 is SGHTA and CDR2 is FQGNSA. Here the CDR3 DNA reads TGTGCCAGCAGCAACGCCACAGGGAGCTATGGCTACACCTTC. Protein product: CASSNATGSYGYTF. The complete variable domain, with remaining parts taken from reference TRBV7-2 and TRBJ1-2, reads GAGVSQSPSNKVTEKGKDVELRCDPISGHTALYWYRQSLGQGLEFLIYFQGNSAPDKSGLPSDRFSAERTGGSVSTLTIQRTQQEDSAVYLCASSNATGSYGYTFGSGTRLTVV.

This chain links TRBV20-1 with TRBJ2-7; 10 nucleotides agree with TRBD1. The V segment lost 6 bases and the J segment 2 bases; nucleotides outside the gene matches: 7. This CDR3 is built from 14 residues. CDR1 is DFQATT, CDR2 SNEGSKA, per germline (reference sequence). As DNA, the CDR3 is TGCAGTGCCCGATGGGACAGGGGAACCTACGAGCAGTACTTC. Protein: CSARWDRGTYEQYF.

V gene TRBV6-2 or TRBV6-3 combines with J gene TRBJ2-5; 7 positions match TRBD2. J gave up 3 bases and V 10 bases, and 11 bases lay outside the gene matches. Germline-derived CDR1 and CDR2 are MNHEY and SVGEGT. The CDR3 loop spans 14 amino acids. CDR3 loop: CATQRGPAEETQYF. CDR3 coding DNA: TGTGCCACCCAGCGGGGCCCTGCCGAAGAGACCCAGTACTTC.

V is TRBV5-1 and J is TRBJ2-2; TRBD1 matches 11 bases. V was pared by 7 bases and J by 5 bases, with 4 bases of the junction left unmatched. This CDR3 spans 14 amino acids. Germline-derived CDR1 and CDR2 are SGHRS and YFSETQ. The CDR3 here is CASLDRGPTGELFF. CDR3 coding DNA: TGCGCCAGCTTGGACAGGGGGCCGACCGGGGAGCTGTTTTTT.

V gene TRBV6-5 combines with J gene TRBJ2-7, with 10 bases matching TRBD2. CDR1 and CDR2 from the germline V gene are MNHEY and SVGAGI. The CDR3 spans 17 residues. Trimming removed 0 bases from V and 0 bases from J; junction bases left unmatched: 5. The CDR3 coding sequence is TGTGCCAGCAGTTACTCCCTAGCGGGGGCTAGCTCCTACGAGCAGTACTTC. It is translated as CASSYSLAGASSYEQYF.

This clonotype was detected only once. The chain is built from TRBV11-1 and TRBJ2-1; 10 nucleotides agree with TRBD2. Germline CDR1 reads SGHAT; CDR2 reads FQDESV (reference sequence). With 8 bases clipped from V and 8 bases from J, the junction kept 6 bases outside the gene matches. The CDR3 covers 13 residues. The CDR3 spells CASQLAGNYEQFF. CDR3 nucleotides: TGTGCCAGCCAACTAGCGGGAAACTATGAGCAGTTCTTC.

This rearrangement joins TRBV29-1 to TRBJ2-5, with D possibly called TRBD1 or TRBD2 (5 bases each). Between the trimmed V and J ends, which lost 5 bases and 2 bases, there was a span of 12 bases. The CDR3 is 13 amino acids. Germline values: CDR1 SQVTM, CDR2 ANQGSEA. This chain's CDR3 is CSVCRDLQETQYF. The CDR3 region has the DNA TGCAGCGTTTGTAGGGACCTGCAAGAGACCCAGTACTTC.

The genes are TRBV6-5 and TRBJ2-1, with D maybe TRBD2 (5 bases). Germline V gene sequence: CDR1 MNHEY, CDR2 SVGAGI. Trimming removed 5 bases from V and 12 bases from J, with 17 bases in between. The CDR3 has 13 amino acids. Written as DNA, the CDR3 is TGTGCCAGCAGTCGACCCAGCTTCCGGGGGCAGTTCTTC. The encoded protein is CASSRPSFRGQFF.

V and J are TRBV6-6 and TRBJ1-5, with 9 bases identical to TRBD1. Losses at the gene ends were 7 bases for V and 4 bases for J; bases not matched to a gene: 5. CDR1 MNHNY and CDR2 SVGAGI come from the germline V gene (reference sequence). The CDR3 covers 14 residues. The CDR3 loop is CASTQGTGNQPQHF. The CDR3 DNA sequence: TGTGCCAGCACTCAGGGGACAGGGAATCAGCCCCAGCATTTT.

The chain couples TRBV7-9 to TRBJ1-1, with a possible D match to TRBD1 (6 bases). Germline CDR1 reads SEHNR; CDR2 reads FQNEAQ (reference sequence). This CDR3 has 15 residues. V was cut by 5 bases and J by 6 bases, with 19 bases left in between. The CDR3 nucleotides are TGTGCCAGCAGCCCCAACAGGGCCCCGGGATCTGAAGCTTTCTTT. The encoded protein is CASSPNRAPGSEAFF.

The chain joins TRBV29-1 to TRBJ1-2, with D tentatively TRBD1 (5 bases). Germline V lookup: CDR1 SQVTM, CDR2 ANQGSEA. Trimming pared 4 bases from V and 0 bases from J, leaving 12 bases between. This CDR3 spans 14 amino acids. The CDR3 region is CSVVEHRTNYGYTF. CDR3 DNA: TGCAGCGTTGTTGAACACAGGACTAACTATGGCTACACCTTC.

V gene TRBV30 combines with J gene TRBJ1-5; D ambiguous. V lost 2 bases and J lost 4, with 12 bases in between. CDR3 length: 14 amino acids. CDR1 and CDR2 from the germline V gene are GTSNPN and SVGIG (reference sequence). In DNA, the CDR3 is TGTGCCTGGAGTAGGCTACAGAGTAATCAGCCCCAGCATTTT. The encoded protein is CAWSRLQSNQPQHF. Full variable domain (missing parts from reference TRBV30 and TRBJ1-5): SQTIHQWPATLVQPVGSPLSLECTVEGTSNPNLYWYRQAAGRGLQLLFYSVGIGQISSEVPQNLSASRPQDRQFILSSKKLLLSDSGFYLCAWSRLQSNQPQHFGDGTRLSIL.

The CDR3 coding sequence is TGCAGCGTTGACTTGACAGGCACTGAAGCTTTCTTT. It encodes CSVDLTGTEAFF. The V gene is TRBV29-1, the J gene TRBJ1-1, with D maybe TRBD1 (6 bases). The CDR3 sequence is 12 residues long. Trimming cost V 3 bases and J 4 bases, with 9 bases left between them. Per the germline V gene, CDR1 is SQVTM and CDR2 is ANQGSEA.

This clonotype was seen only once. V usage is TRBV5-4 and J usage is TRBJ2-7; D ambiguous. Germline V gene sequence: CDR1 SGHNT, CDR2 YYREEE (reference sequence). Trimming took off 5 bases at V and 3 bases at J, with 12 bases between the two ends. This CDR3 comprises 13 residues. The CDR3 nucleotides are TGTGCCAGCAGGAGCCCCTCGGGCTACGAGCAGTACTTC. Protein product: CASRSPSGYEQYF.

The chain has TRBV7-2 and TRBJ2-1, with D unresolved. The V gene's germline CDR1 is SGHTA and CDR2 FQGNSA. V lost 0 bases to trimming and J lost 10 bases, with 13 bases between them. This CDR3 has 14 amino acids. CDR3: CASSLADPYWEQFF. Written as DNA, the CDR3 is TGTGCCAGCAGCTTAGCAGACCCCTACTGGGAGCAGTTCTTC.

V is TRBV29-1 and J is TRBJ1-1; maybe TRBD1 (6 bases). V was clipped by 7 bases and J by 0 bases, with 12 bases between them. Germline V gene lookup returns CDR1 SQVTM and CDR2 ANQGSEA. This CDR3 comprises 13 residues. CDR3 DNA sequence: TGCAGCGCCGGTGGGGACATGAACACTGAAGCTTTCTTT. This gives the protein CSAGGDMNTEAFF. The full variable domain, its missing parts supplied by reference TRBV29-1 and TRBJ1-1, is SAVISQKPSRDICQRGTSLTIQCQVDSQVTMMFWYRQQPGQSLTLIATANQGSEATYESGFVIDKFPISRPNLTFSTLTVSNMSPEDSSIYLCSAGGDMNTEAFFGQGTRLTVV.